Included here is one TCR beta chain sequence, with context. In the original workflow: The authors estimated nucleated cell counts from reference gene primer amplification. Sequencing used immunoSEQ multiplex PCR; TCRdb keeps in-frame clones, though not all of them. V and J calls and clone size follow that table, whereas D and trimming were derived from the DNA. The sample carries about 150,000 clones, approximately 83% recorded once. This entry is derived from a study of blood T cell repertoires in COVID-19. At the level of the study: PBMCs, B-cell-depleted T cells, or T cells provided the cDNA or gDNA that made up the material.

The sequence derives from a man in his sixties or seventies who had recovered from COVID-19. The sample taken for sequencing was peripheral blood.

The CDR3 loop is CASSPRPGSYEQYF. CDR3 nucleotide sequence: TGTGCCAGCAGCCCACGGCCGGGGAGCTACGAGCAGTACTTC. J is TRBJ2-7 and V is TRBV7-3, with D possibly TRBD2 on 5 matching bases. V lost 5 bases and J lost 3, with 14 bases in between. The CDR3 has 14 residues. The germline V gene encodes CDR1 SGHTA and CDR2 FQGTGA.